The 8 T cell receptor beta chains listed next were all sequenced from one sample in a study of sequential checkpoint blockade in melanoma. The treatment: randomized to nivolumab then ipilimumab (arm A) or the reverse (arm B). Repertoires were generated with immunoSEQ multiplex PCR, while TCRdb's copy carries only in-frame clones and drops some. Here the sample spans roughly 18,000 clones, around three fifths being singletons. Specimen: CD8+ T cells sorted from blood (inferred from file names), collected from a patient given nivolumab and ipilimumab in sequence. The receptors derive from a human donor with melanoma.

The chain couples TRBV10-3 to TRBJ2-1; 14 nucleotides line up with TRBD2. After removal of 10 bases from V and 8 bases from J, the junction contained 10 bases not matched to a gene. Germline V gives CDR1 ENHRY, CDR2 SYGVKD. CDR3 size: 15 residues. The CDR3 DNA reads TGTGCCACCAGACTAGCGGGAGGGACTGGCGATGAGCAGTTCTTC. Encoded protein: CATRLAGGTGDEQFF.

CDR3 protein: CASRPRGGDTEAFF. In DNA, the CDR3 is TGTGCCAGTAGACCCCGGGGGGGGGACACTGAAGCTTTCTTT. The rearrangement joins TRBV19 to TRBJ1-1; D possibly corresponds to TRBD1 (5 bases). Trimming removed 6 bases at V and 3 bases at J, with 14 bases between. The CDR3 is made up of 14 amino acids. The germline V gene encodes CDR1 LNHDA and CDR2 SQIVND (reference sequence).

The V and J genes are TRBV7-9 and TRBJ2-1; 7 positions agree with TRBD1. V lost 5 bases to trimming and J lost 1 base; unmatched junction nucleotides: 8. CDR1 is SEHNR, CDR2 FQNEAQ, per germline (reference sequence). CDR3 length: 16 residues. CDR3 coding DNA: TGTGCCAGCAGCGAACAGGGGTGGGGTTCCTACAATGAGCAGTTCTTC. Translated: CASSEQGWGSYNEQFF. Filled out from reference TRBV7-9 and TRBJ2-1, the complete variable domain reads DTGVSQNPRHKITKRGQNVTFRCDPISEHNRLYWYRQTLGQGPEFLTYFQNEAQLEKSRLLSDRFSAERPKGSFSTLEIQRTEQGDSAMYLCASSEQGWGSYNEQFFGPGTRLTVL.

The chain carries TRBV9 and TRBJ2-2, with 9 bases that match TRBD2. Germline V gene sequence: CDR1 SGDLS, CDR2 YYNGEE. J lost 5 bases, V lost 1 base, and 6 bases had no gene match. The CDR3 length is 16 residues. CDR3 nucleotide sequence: TGTGCCAGCAGCGTATACGGTAGCGGGGGTACCGGGGAGCTGTTTTTT. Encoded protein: CASSVYGSGGTGELFF.

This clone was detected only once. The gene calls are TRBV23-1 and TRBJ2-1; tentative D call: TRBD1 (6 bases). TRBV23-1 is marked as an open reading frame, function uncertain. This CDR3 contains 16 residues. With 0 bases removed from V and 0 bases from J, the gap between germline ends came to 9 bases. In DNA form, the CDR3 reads TGCGCCAGCAGTCAATCGGGGGCTAACTCCTACAATGAGCAGTTCTTC. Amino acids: CASSQSGANSYNEQFF.

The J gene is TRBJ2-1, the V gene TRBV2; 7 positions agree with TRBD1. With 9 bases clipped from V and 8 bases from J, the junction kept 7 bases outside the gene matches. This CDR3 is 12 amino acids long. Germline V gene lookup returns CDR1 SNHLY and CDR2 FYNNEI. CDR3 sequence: CASNTGADEQFF. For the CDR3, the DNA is TGTGCCAGTAATACAGGGGCGGATGAGCAGTTCTTC.

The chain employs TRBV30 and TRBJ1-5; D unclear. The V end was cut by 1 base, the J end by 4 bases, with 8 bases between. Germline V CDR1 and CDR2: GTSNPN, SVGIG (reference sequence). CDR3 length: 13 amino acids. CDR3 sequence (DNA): TGTGCCTGGAGTGGCGATTTGAATCAGCCCCAGCATTTT. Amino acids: CAWSGDLNQPQHF.

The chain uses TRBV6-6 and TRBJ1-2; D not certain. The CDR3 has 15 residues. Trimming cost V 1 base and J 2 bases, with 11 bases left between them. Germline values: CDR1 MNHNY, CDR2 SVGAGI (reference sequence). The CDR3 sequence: CASSYWAQLNYGYTF. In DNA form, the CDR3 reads TGTGCCAGCAGTTACTGGGCCCAACTGAACTATGGCTACACCTTC.